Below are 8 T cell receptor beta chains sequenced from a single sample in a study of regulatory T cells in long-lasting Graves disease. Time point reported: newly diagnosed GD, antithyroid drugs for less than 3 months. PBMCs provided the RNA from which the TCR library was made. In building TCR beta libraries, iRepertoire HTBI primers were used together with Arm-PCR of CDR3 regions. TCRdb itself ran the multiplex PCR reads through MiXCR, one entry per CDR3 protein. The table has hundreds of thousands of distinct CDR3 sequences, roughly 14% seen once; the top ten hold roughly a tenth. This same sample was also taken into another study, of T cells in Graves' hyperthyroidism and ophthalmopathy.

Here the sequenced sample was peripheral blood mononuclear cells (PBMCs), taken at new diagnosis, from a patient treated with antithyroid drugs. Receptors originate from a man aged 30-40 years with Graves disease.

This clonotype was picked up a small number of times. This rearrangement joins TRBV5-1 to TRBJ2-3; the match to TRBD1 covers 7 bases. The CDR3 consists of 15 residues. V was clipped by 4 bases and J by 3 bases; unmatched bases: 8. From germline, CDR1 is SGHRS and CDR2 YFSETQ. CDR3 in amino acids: CASSGEGQITDTQYF. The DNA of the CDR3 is TGCGCCAGCAGCGGAGAGGGACAGATTACAGATACGCAGTATTTT.

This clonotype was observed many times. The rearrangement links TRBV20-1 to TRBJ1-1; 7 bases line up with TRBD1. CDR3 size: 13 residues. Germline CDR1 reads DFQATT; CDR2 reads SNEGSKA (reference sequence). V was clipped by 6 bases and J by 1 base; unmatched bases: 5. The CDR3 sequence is CSAAGTENTEAFF. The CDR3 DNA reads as TGCAGTGCCGCCGGGACAGAGAACACTGAAGCTTTCTTT.

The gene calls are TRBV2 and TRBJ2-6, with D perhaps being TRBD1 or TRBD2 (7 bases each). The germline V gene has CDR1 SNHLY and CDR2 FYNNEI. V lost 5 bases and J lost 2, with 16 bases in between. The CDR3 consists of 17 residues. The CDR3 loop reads CASSLTGRDPGANVLTF. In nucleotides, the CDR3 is TGTGCCAGCAGTCTGACAGGGAGGGATCCTGGGGCCAACGTCCTGACTTTC.

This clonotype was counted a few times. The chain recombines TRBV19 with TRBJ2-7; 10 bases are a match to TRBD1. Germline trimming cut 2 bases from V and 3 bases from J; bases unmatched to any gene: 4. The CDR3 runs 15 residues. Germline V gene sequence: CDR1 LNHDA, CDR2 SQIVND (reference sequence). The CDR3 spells CASSIRGQGDYEQYF. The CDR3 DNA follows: TGTGCCAGTAGTATAAGAGGACAGGGGGACTACGAGCAGTACTTC.

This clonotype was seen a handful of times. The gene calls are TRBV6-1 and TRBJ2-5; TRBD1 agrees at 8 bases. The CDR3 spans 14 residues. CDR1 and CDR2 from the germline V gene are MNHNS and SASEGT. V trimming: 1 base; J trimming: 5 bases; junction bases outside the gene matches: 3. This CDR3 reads CASSEGGQAETQYF. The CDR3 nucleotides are TGTGCCAGCAGTGAAGGGGGACAGGCGGAGACCCAGTACTTC.

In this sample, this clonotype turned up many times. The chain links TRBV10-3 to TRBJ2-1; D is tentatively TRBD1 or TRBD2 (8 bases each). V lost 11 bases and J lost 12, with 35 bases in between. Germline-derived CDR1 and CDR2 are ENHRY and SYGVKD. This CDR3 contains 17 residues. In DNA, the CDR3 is TGTGCCGCGCGACCACCGGGACAGGAGATCGCGGGAGGTGTGCAGTTCTTC. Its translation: CAARPPGQEIAGGVQFF.

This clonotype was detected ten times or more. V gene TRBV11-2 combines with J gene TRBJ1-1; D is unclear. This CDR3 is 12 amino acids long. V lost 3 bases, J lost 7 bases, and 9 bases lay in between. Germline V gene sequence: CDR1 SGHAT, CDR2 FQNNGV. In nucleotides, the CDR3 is TGTGCCAGCAGCTTGGGCGGAATTGAAGCTTTCTTT. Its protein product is CASSLGGIEAFF.

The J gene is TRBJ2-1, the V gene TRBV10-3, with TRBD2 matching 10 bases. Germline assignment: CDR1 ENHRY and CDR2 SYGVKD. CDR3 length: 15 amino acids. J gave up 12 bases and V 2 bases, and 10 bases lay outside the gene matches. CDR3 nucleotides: TGTGCCATCAGTGAGCCGAGCGGGAGGGCCGCTGGGCAGTTCTTC. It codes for CAISEPSGRAAGQFF.